The source of this TCR beta chain is a study of early T cells in non-severe SARS-CoV-2 infection. Across the whole study: With bulk RNA from unsorted whole blood as input, sequencing yielded unpaired chains.

Whole-study results and caveats: Comparison of clonotypes with VDJdb favored anti-spike CD8 responses while missing private and CD4 specificities.

The sample holds many counts of this clonotype. The antigen remains undetermined. This CDR3 is built from 14 residues. Losses at the gene ends were 5 bases for V and 7 bases for J; bases not matched to a gene: 11. CDR1 and CDR2 from the germline V gene are MDHEN and SYDVKM. Unique molecular identifiers were attached to individual cDNA molecules. In TCRdb, the 5' RACE reads were re-called with MiXCR into one record per CDR3 protein. The sample contains 90,000 to 120,000 distinct CDR3 sequences, approximately 10% of which appear only once. This receptor was taken from an adult who was a healthcare worker with PCR-confirmed SARS-CoV-2 infection or an uninfected control (not recorded which). Sequenced: whole blood. V is TRBV28 and J is TRBJ2-7; 7 bases line up with TRBD2. The DNA for the CDR3 is TGTGCCAGCAGTCCGAATAGCGGGTGGAGTGAGCAGTACTTC. As protein: CASSPNSGWSEQYF.